This TCR beta chain was recovered during a study of CD8+CD57+ T cells in acquired aplastic anemia. Overall study: Each DNA sample taken from sorted CD4+ and CD8+ cells came to approximately 3 ug on average. Study findings and constraints: Overlap between patients and controls comprised almost 30 CD8+ CDR3 sequences.

Sequencing was done on patients that had shown CD8+CD57+ cell expansion by flow cytometry. Each patient carried a diagnosis of severe acquired aplastic anemia. Germline CDR1 DFQATT, CDR2 SNEGSKA (reference sequence). V dropped 3 bases and J dropped 7 bases, with 10 bases sitting between them. The CDR3 length is 11 residues. The use of genomic DNA as template underpinned the TCR beta VDJ and CDR3 profiling. Using its own MiXCR run on the reads, TCRdb lists one record per CDR3 protein. The sample lists approximately 180,000 distinct CDR3 sequences, roughly 60% occurring once. This clonotype has just one count. Its specificity is unknown.

The origin of this receptor is a human donor with aplastic anemia. The sample consisted of sorted CD4+, CD8+, or CD8+CD57+ T cells (not recorded which) from PBMCs. The chain recombines TRBV20-1 with TRBJ2-7; D is perhaps TRBD2 (5 bases). Here the CDR3 DNA reads TGCAGTGCTAGGAGGGTACAAGAGCAGTACTTC. This sequence encodes CSARRVQEQYF.